One and the same sample provided the 24 T cell receptor beta chains below, sequenced in a study of blood T cell repertoires in COVID-19. Measured with immunoSEQ multiplex PCR; TCRdb has only the in-frame clones, and not every one. The sample lists about 210,000 clones; 80% to 90% were seen once. Sequencing was done on a sample of PBMCs or T cells enriched from blood (not recorded which). The receptor source for this set is a man in his forties or fifties who had recovered from COVID-19.

This sequence joins TRBV11-3 and TRBJ2-2; weak D call: TRBD2 (5 bases). Germline CDR1 SGHNT, CDR2 YENEEA. V was cut by 4 bases and J by 0 bases, with 6 bases left in between. There are 14 residues in the CDR3. This CDR3 reads CASSSGTNTGELFF. The CDR3 region has the DNA TGTGCCAGCAGCTCCGGGACGAACACCGGGGAGCTGTTTTTT.

The genes are TRBV5-1 and TRBJ2-2; 7 bases fit TRBD1. Germline V gives CDR1 SGHRS, CDR2 YFSETQ. With 3 bases clipped from V and 5 bases from J, the junction kept 4 bases outside the gene matches. The CDR3 sequence is 14 residues long. The chain's CDR3 is CASSWTGSTGELFF. Here the CDR3 DNA reads TGCGCCAGCAGCTGGACAGGTTCTACCGGGGAGCTGTTTTTT. Full variable domain (outside the CDR3, taken from reference TRBV5-1 and TRBJ2-2): KAGVTQTPRYLIKTRGQQVTLSCSPISGHRSVSWYQQTPGQGLQFLFEYFSETQRNKGNFPGRFSGRQFSNSRSEMNVSTLELGDSALYLCASSWTGSTGELFFGEGSRLTVL.

The chain couples TRBV10-2 to TRBJ1-3; 7 positions agree with TRBD1. Germline trimming cut 8 bases from V and 3 bases from J; bases unmatched to any gene: 1. Germline V gene data show CDR1 as WSHSY and CDR2 as SAAADI. This CDR3 spans 12 amino acids. CDR3 amino acids: CASRDSGNTIYF. CDR3 coding DNA: TGCGCCAGCCGGGACAGTGGAAACACCATATATTTT.

The chain uses TRBV9 and TRBJ1-4; D call uncertain. The CDR3 is 14 residues long. The germline gives CDR1 SGDLS, CDR2 YYNGEE. V lost 1 base, J lost 3 bases, and 7 bases lay in between. CDR3 nucleotide sequence: TGTGCCAGCAGCGTAAGCGGGGCTAATGAAAAACTGTTTTTT. Protein sequence: CASSVSGANEKLFF.

The CDR3, as DNA: TGTGCCAGCAGTTCACTCACCGGGTCCGGCTACACCTTC. Its protein is CASSSLTGSGYTF. The chain is built from TRBV6-2 or TRBV6-3 and TRBJ1-2; D gene unclear. V lost 4 bases and J lost 8, with 14 bases in between. Germline V gene data show CDR1 as MNHEY and CDR2 as SVGEGT. This CDR3 contains 13 residues.

The gene calls are TRBV30 and TRBJ1-5, with D perhaps TRBD1 (6 bases). The CDR3 totals 12 residues. Germline-derived CDR1 and CDR2 are GTSNPN and SVGIG (reference sequence). The ends were cut back, 0 bases at V and 7 bases at J, with 7 bases in the middle. The CDR3 bases are TGTGCCTGGAGTGTTCAGGGGCAGCCCCAGCATTTT. It translates to CAWSVQGQPQHF. Filled out from reference TRBV30 and TRBJ1-5, the complete variable domain reads SQTIHQWPATLVQPVGSPLSLECTVEGTSNPNLYWYRQAAGRGLQLLFYSVGIGQISSEVPQNLSASRPQDRQFILSSKKLLLSDSGFYLCAWSVQGQPQHFGDGTRLSIL.

This chain uses TRBV27 with TRBJ1-1, with 10 positions matching TRBD1. CDR1 MNHEY and CDR2 SMNVEV come from the germline V gene (reference sequence). With 5 bases clipped from V and 3 bases from J, the junction kept 12 bases outside the gene matches. The CDR3 is 17 residues long. The CDR3 coding sequence is TGTGCCAGCAGTCTGAGCTTTGACAGGGGGCTGTACACTGAAGCTTTCTTT. This codes for CASSLSFDRGLYTEAFF.

For the CDR3, the DNA is TGTGCCAGCAGTCAGAGGGGGCGGAATACGCAGTATTTT. Translated, it gives CASSQRGRNTQYF. The genes are TRBV28 and TRBJ2-3, with 7 nucleotides matching TRBD1. The V segment lost 5 bases and the J segment 7 bases; nucleotides outside the gene matches: 6. The germline V gene has CDR1 MDHEN and CDR2 SYDVKM. The CDR3 loop spans 13 amino acids.

This clone appeared once. The rearrangement links TRBV12-3 or TRBV12-4 to TRBJ1-1; D gene uncertain. CDR3 length: 11 residues. V lost 3 bases, J lost 4 bases, and 3 bases lay in between. This chain's CDR3 is CASSFVTEAFF. The CDR3 coding sequence is TGTGCCAGCAGTTTCGTCACTGAAGCTTTCTTT.

V is TRBV6-5 and J is TRBJ2-7, with 8 bases that match TRBD1. This CDR3 has 14 amino acids. Germline V gene lookup returns CDR1 MNHEY and CDR2 SVGAGI. After removal of 6 bases from V and 0 bases from J, the junction contained 4 bases not matched to a gene. CDR3 coding DNA: TGTGCCAGCAGCGACAGGGGTCTCTCCTACGAGCAGTACTTC. Translation gives CASSDRGLSYEQYF.

The rearrangement links TRBV28 to TRBJ1-1; 7 bases align to TRBD1. The CDR3 sequence is 15 residues long. Germline trimming cut 5 bases from V and 1 base from J; bases unmatched to any gene: 7. CDR1 MDHEN and CDR2 SYDVKM come from the germline V gene. The CDR3 sequence: CASSLIQGPNTEAFF. The CDR3 nucleotides read TGTGCCAGCAGTCTAATACAGGGGCCGAACACTGAAGCTTTCTTT.

The CDR3 protein is CASSYDSNSPLHF. The CDR3 DNA reads as TGTGCCAGCAGCTACGACAGCAATTCACCCCTCCACTTT. The V call is TRBV7-9, the J call TRBJ1-6, with D perhaps TRBD1 (5 bases). Germline-derived CDR1 and CDR2 are SEHNR and FQNEAQ (reference sequence). V was clipped by 4 bases and J by 7 bases, with 8 bases between them. The CDR3 is made up of 13 amino acids.

The rearrangement uses TRBV9 and TRBJ1-4; D is uncertain. This CDR3 is built from 15 residues. Germline V gene lookup returns CDR1 SGDLS and CDR2 YYNGEE. Trimming cost V 3 bases and J 8 bases, with 17 bases left between them. As DNA, the CDR3 is TGTGCCAGCAGCGCGTCCGCGGGGTGGGAGGAAAAACTGTTTTTT. This translates into CASSASAGWEEKLFF.

This chain uses TRBV6-6 with TRBJ1-1; no clear D gene. CDR1 and CDR2 from the germline V gene are MNHNY and SVGAGI (reference sequence). This CDR3 is 12 amino acids long. Trimming cost V 6 bases and J 4 bases, with 9 bases left between them. The CDR3 DNA sequence: TGTGCCAGCAGCTTCGGTACCACTGAAGCTTTCTTT. As protein: CASSFGTTEAFF.

About this clone: This sample includes further DNA sequences coding for the same CDR3. This chain links TRBV6-2 or TRBV6-3 with TRBJ1-2, with D unclear. V was pared by 6 bases and J by 0 bases, with 5 bases between. Germline V gene lookup returns CDR1 MNHEY and CDR2 SVGEGT. The CDR3 is made up of 12 amino acids. CDR3 sequence (DNA): TGTGCCAGCAGCGGCCCTAACTATGGCTACACCTTC. It encodes CASSGPNYGYTF.

As regards this clone: Other DNA sequences of this sample code for an identical CDR3. The chain carries TRBV12-3 or TRBV12-4 and TRBJ1-2; D might be TRBD1 (5 bases). The CDR3 has 13 residues. V was clipped by 5 bases and J by 4 bases, with 11 bases between them. The DNA for the CDR3 is TGTGCCAGCAGTCCCCGACAGACCTATGGCTACACCTTC. It codes for CASSPRQTYGYTF.

J is TRBJ1-2 and V is TRBV7-8; D unresolved. Germline V lookup: CDR1 SGHVS, CDR2 FQNEAQ. Trimming left V 0 bases short and J 4 bases short, with 9 bases between. The length of the CDR3 is 14 residues. The CDR3 sequence: CASSLAASRYGYTF. CDR3 DNA: TGTGCCAGCAGCTTAGCGGCCAGTCGCTATGGCTACACCTTC.

This sequence joins TRBV3-1 (or the pseudogene TRBV3-2) and TRBJ1-1, with TRBD1 matching over 7 bases. The J segment lost 5 bases and the V segment lost 1 base, leaving 7 bases of the junction unmatched. Per the germline V gene, CDR1 is LGHDT and CDR2 is YNNKEL (reference sequence). The CDR3 extends over 15 amino acids. In DNA, the CDR3 is TGTGCCAGCAGCCAAGGGTTACAGGGGCGAACTGAAGCTTTCTTT. It codes for CASSQGLQGRTEAFF.

The chain has TRBV30 and TRBJ1-4; TRBD1 matches 8 bases. V trimming: 2 bases; J trimming: 11 bases; junction bases outside the gene matches: 10. The CDR3 consists of 14 residues. From germline, CDR1 is GTSNPN and CDR2 SVGIG (reference sequence). The CDR3 loop is CAWSHDRGRGKLFF. The CDR3 region has the DNA TGTGCCTGGAGTCATGACAGGGGAAGGGGGAAACTGTTTTTT.

V is TRBV4-2 and J is TRBJ1-1; 9 bases agree with TRBD1. Germline V gene lookup returns CDR1 LGHNA and CDR2 YNFKEQ. CDR3 size: 16 residues. V dropped 1 base and J dropped 4; count of bases not matched to a gene: 7. The CDR3 here is CASSQGADRGGTEAFF. CDR3 DNA sequence: TGTGCCAGCAGCCAAGGGGCGGACAGGGGCGGCACTGAAGCTTTCTTT.

Written as DNA, the CDR3 is TGTGCCAGCAGCTTATTCGGCGGGGGAACAGATACGCAGTATTTT. It is translated as CASSLFGGGTDTQYF. The V and J genes are TRBV7-3 and TRBJ2-3; TRBD2 aligns across 7 bases. The CDR3 runs to 15 residues. V lost 2 bases and J lost 3; bases outside the gene matches: 5. Germline V gene lookup returns CDR1 SGHTA and CDR2 FQGTGA.

V usage is TRBV2 and J usage is TRBJ2-5; TRBD1 matches at 10 bases. Per germline, CDR1 SNHLY and CDR2 FYNNEI. J lost 3 bases, V lost 8 bases, and 6 bases had no gene match. This CDR3 region has 14 residues. In DNA form, the CDR3 reads TGTGCCAGCCTTTCGACAGGGGGCAAAGAGACCCAGTACTTC. This codes for CASLSTGGKETQYF. The complete variable domain, with remaining parts taken from reference TRBV2 and TRBJ2-5, reads EPEVTQTPSHQVTQMGQEVILRCVPISNHLYFYWYRQILGQKVEFLVSFYNNEISEKSEIFDDQFSVERPDGSNFTLKIRSTKLEDSAMYFCASLSTGGKETQYFGPGTRLLVL.

V gene TRBV7-2 combines with J gene TRBJ1-5; D possibly corresponds to TRBD1 (6 bases). The CDR3 is 16 residues long. V lost 6 bases to trimming and J lost 9 bases, with 24 bases between them. The germline gives CDR1 SGHTA, CDR2 FQGNSA. Written as DNA, the CDR3 is TGTGCCAGCAGTATAACCCCACGGGGGGCAAGGGCGCCCCAGCATTTT. As protein: CASSITPRGARAPQHF.

This clone was seen only a few times. The chain uses TRBV24-1 and TRBJ1-6, with D possibly being TRBD1 (6 bases). V lost 6 bases and J lost 9, with 14 bases in between. CDR3 length equals 14 residues. In germline, CDR1 is KGHDR, CDR2 SFDVKD. The CDR3 spells CATSSQGRGSPLHF. The CDR3 DNA is TGTGCCACCAGTTCACAGGGTCGAGGTTCACCCCTCCACTTT.